The 18 T cell receptor beta chains reported below all come from one sample, sequenced in a study of T cells in Graves' hyperthyroidism and ophthalmopathy. TCR beta CDR3 regions were amplified from RNA. HTBI primers drove first-round RT-PCR of the TCR CDR3. A single record per CDR3 protein comes from TCRdb applying MiXCR to the multiplex PCR reads. The sample consists of 300,000 to 450,000 distinct CDR3 sequences, 18% of them appearing once. Sequenced material: blood. These receptors were obtained from a young man with Graves' ophthalmopathy.

The chain recombines TRBV7-9 with TRBJ2-1; no reliable D call. This CDR3 spans 15 amino acids. Per germline, CDR1 SEHNR and CDR2 FQNEAQ (reference sequence). V was trimmed by 5 bases and J by 2 bases, leaving 13 bases between them. Here the CDR3 DNA reads TGTGCCAGCAGCCCCCCCCTTGGAGCCTACAATGAGCAGTTCTTC. Amino acid sequence: CASSPPLGAYNEQFF.

This CDR3 is CASSYAGAGNEQFF. The CDR3 bases are TGTGCCAGCAGTTACGCGGGAGCGGGTAATGAGCAGTTCTTC. The chain recombines TRBV6-5 with TRBJ2-1, with TRBD2 identical over 7 bases. Trimming at V came to 2 bases and at J to 7 bases, leaving 5 bases not matched to a gene. CDR1 is MNHEY and CDR2 is SVGAGI in the germline V gene. The CDR3 contains 14 residues.

This clonotype was counted many times. The chain couples TRBV7-9 to TRBJ2-3; D remains unclear. The V end lost 3 bases, the J end lost 2 bases, and 9 bases lay between the germline ends. The CDR3 has 14 amino acids. The germline V gene has CDR1 SEHNR and CDR2 FQNEAQ (reference sequence). CDR3 sequence (DNA): TGTGCCAGCAGCTTTCCCACTGTCACAGATACGCAGTATTTT. It translates to CASSFPTVTDTQYF.

This clonotype was counted a few times. The chain links TRBV19 to TRBJ2-3, with 8 bases lining up with TRBD2. V was clipped by 3 bases and J by 5 bases; unmatched bases: 7. Germline loops: CDR1 LNHDA, CDR2 SQIVND (reference sequence). The CDR3 runs 15 residues. The CDR3 sequence is CASSINPAGGDTQYF. The DNA of the CDR3 is TGTGCCAGTAGTATTAACCCGGCGGGGGGAGATACGCAGTATTTT. Together with reference TRBV19 and TRBJ2-3, the CDR3 gives the full variable domain: DGGITQSPKYLFRKEGQNVTLSCEQNLNHDAMYWYRQDPGQGLRLIYYSQIVNDFQKGDIAEGYSVSREKKESFPLTVTSAQKNPTAFYLCASSINPAGGDTQYFGPGTRLTVL.

At least ten counts were recorded for this clonotype. This chain uses TRBV7-9 with TRBJ1-6, with a possible D match to TRBD1 (5 bases). Germline CDR1 and CDR2: SEHNR and FQNEAQ (reference sequence). V was shortened by 10 bases and J by 7 bases, with 20 bases between the two germline ends. This CDR3 has 15 amino acids. This CDR3 reads CAIPGTRELNSPLHF. As DNA, the CDR3 is TGTGCCATTCCAGGGACTCGGGAATTAAATTCACCCCTCCACTTT.

The V gene is TRBV5-5, the J gene TRBJ2-6; maybe TRBD1 (5 bases). Germline V gives CDR1 SGHKS, CDR2 YYEKEE (reference sequence). This CDR3 is built from 18 residues. The V end lost 3 bases, the J end lost 0 bases, and 16 bases lay between the germline ends. The CDR3 nucleotides read TGTGCCAGCAGCTCCCTATCGACAGCGAGCTCTGGGGCCAACGTCCTGACTTTC. This gives the protein CASSSLSTASSGANVLTF.

This clonotype was seen a handful of times. In nucleotides, the CDR3 is TGTGCCAGCAAGGGGCAACCGCTAGGACCAACTAATGAAAAACTGTTTTTT. This sequence encodes CASKGQPLGPTNEKLFF. The rearrangement uses TRBV7-9 and TRBJ1-4; D possibly corresponds to TRBD1 (5 bases). Per the germline V gene, CDR1 is SEHNR and CDR2 is FQNEAQ (reference sequence). Deletions cut 7 bases from V and 0 bases from J, with 18 bases between. The CDR3 runs 17 residues.

Many counts were recorded for this clonotype. The rearrangement links TRBV2 to TRBJ2-5; TRBD2 matches at 9 bases. In germline, CDR1 is SNHLY, CDR2 FYNNEI. The CDR3 has 14 amino acids. J was trimmed by 5 bases and V by 7 bases; bases with no gene match: 8. The CDR3 sequence is CASMVRGGVETQYF. DNA for the CDR3: TGTGCCAGCATGGTGCGGGGGGGCGTGGAGACCCAGTACTTC. The complete variable domain, with remaining parts taken from reference TRBV2 and TRBJ2-5, reads EPEVTQTPSHQVTQMGQEVILRCVPISNHLYFYWYRQILGQKVEFLVSFYNNEISEKSEIFDDQFSVERPDGSNFTLKIRSTKLEDSAMYFCASMVRGGVETQYFGPGTRLLVL.

This clonotype was seen ten or more times. The V call is TRBV24-1, the J call TRBJ1-5; no clear D. V lost 2 bases to trimming and J lost 7 bases, with 14 bases between them. CDR3 size: 15 residues. Germline CDR1 KGHDR, CDR2 SFDVKD. CDR3 sequence: CATSDSSSGGQPQHF. DNA for the CDR3: TGTGCCACCAGTGATTCGTCGTCCGGAGGGCAGCCCCAGCATTTT.

With regard to this clonotype: Just one base apart from a much larger clone, this may be a read error. Here the CDR3 reads CASSADRGCYNEQFF. CDR3 in DNA: TGCGCCAGCAGCGCTGACAGGGGATGTTACAATGAGCAGTTCTTC. This chain connects TRBV5-1 to TRBJ2-1; 8 bases are shared with TRBD1. CDR1 SGHRS and CDR2 YFSETQ come from the germline V gene. The CDR3 runs 15 residues. V was clipped by 4 bases and J by 4 bases; unmatched bases: 7.

As DNA, the CDR3 is TGTGCCAGTAGTCCTGAATTGCCGGGACCGCGCCGAGGAAACACCATATATTTT. Translating gives CASSPELPGPRRGNTIYF. The chain links TRBV19 to TRBJ1-3; TRBD1 is a possible D gene (5 bases). V gave up 5 bases and J gave up 4 bases, with 24 bases separating them. CDR3 size: 18 residues. From germline, CDR1 is LNHDA and CDR2 SQIVND (reference sequence).

V and J are TRBV14 and TRBJ1-3; D is undetermined. V was pared by 5 bases and J by 2 bases, with 16 bases between. The CDR3 is made up of 16 amino acids. Germline V lookup: CDR1 SGHDN, CDR2 FVKESK. DNA for the CDR3: TGTGCCAGCAGCTCTTACCATCCGGGCCCTGGAAACACCATATATTTT. Translation gives CASSSYHPGPGNTIYF.

The chain uses TRBV24-1 and TRBJ2-3; 8 positions agree with TRBD2. V shed 4 bases and J 4 bases; nucleotides not matched to a gene: 18. CDR1 is KGHDR, CDR2 SFDVKD, per germline. This CDR3 contains 19 residues. CDR3 sequence reads: CATSDPWTDSGIRSDTQYF. The CDR3, as DNA: TGTGCCACCAGTGACCCCTGGACCGATAGCGGGATTCGGTCAGATACGCAGTATTTT.

The chain recombines TRBV6-1 with TRBJ2-1; TRBD1 aligns across 11 bases. The ends lost 8 bases at V and 4 bases at J; junction bases unmatched: 4. The germline gives CDR1 MNHNS, CDR2 SASEGT. This CDR3 has 14 residues. The CDR3: CASEGDRGYNEQFF. DNA for the CDR3: TGTGCCAGCGAAGGGGACAGGGGGTACAATGAGCAGTTCTTC.

This clonotype has a handful of counts. This chain connects TRBV9 to TRBJ2-5; 9 nucleotides line up with TRBD2. The V and J ends lost 5 bases and 4 bases, in that order; junction bases with no gene match: 9. The CDR3 has 15 residues. Per germline, CDR1 SGDLS and CDR2 YYNGEE. CDR3 region: CASSPSGGPGETQYF. Here the CDR3 DNA reads TGTGCCAGCAGTCCCAGCGGGGGGCCCGGAGAGACCCAGTACTTC. The whole variable domain, filled in from reference TRBV9 and TRBJ2-5, reads DSGVTQTPKHLITATGQRVTLRCSPRSGDLSVYWYQQSLDQGLQFLIQYYNGEERAKGNILERFSAQQFPDLHSELNLSSLELGDSALYFCASSPSGGPGETQYFGPGTRLLVL.

Only a few counts were recorded for this clonotype. The rearrangement joins TRBV5-1 to TRBJ2-7, with 7 nucleotides matching TRBD1. CDR1 and CDR2 from the germline V gene are SGHRS and YFSETQ. This CDR3 spans 15 amino acids. V shed 3 bases and J 0 bases; nucleotides not matched to a gene: 6. For the CDR3, the DNA is TGCGCCAGCAGCTCAAACAGGGGCAACTCCTACGAGCAGTACTTC. This sequence encodes CASSSNRGNSYEQYF.

This clonotype was detected many times. The rearrangement joins TRBV2 to TRBJ1-5; possible D gene TRBD1, 5 bases. This CDR3 is built from 16 residues. CDR1 is SNHLY and CDR2 is FYNNEI in the germline V gene. V dropped 3 bases and J dropped 2 bases, with 14 bases sitting between them. CDR3 residues: CASSDLGESGNQPQHF. The CDR3 DNA sequence: TGTGCCAGCAGTGATTTAGGGGAAAGTGGCAATCAGCCCCAGCATTTT.

V is TRBV28 and J is TRBJ1-2; D gene ambiguous. The V end lost 6 bases, the J end lost 4 bases, and 9 bases lay between the germline ends. This CDR3 spans 12 amino acids. Looked up from germline, CDR1 is MDHEN and CDR2 is SYDVKM. In DNA, the CDR3 is TGTGCCAGCAGACCGGACCCCTATGGCTACACCTTC. It yields the protein CASRPDPYGYTF.